This T cell receptor beta chain was recovered during a study of T cells in tumors after PD-1 blockade. Only in-frame clones appear in the TCRdb table, and some are missing; sequencing was by immunoSEQ multiplex PCR. The sample yields roughly 9,300 clones, around 62% seen once. Template: tumor biopsy or peripheral blood genomic DNA, roughly 616-6,500 ng per sample. The sequenced sample was tumor tissue, obtained after anti-PD-1 treatment. This receptor was identified in a human donor with basal cell carcinoma.

The DNA for the CDR3 is TGTGCCACCAGCAGCCGGACAACTGAAGCTTTCTTT. Amino acids: CATSSRTTEAFF. The rearrangement joins TRBV15 to TRBJ1-1, with D possibly being TRBD1 (5 bases). Germline CDR1 reads LNHNV; CDR2 reads YYDKDF (reference sequence). V lost 3 bases, J lost 5 bases, and 7 bases lay in between. This CDR3 has 12 amino acids.